This T cell receptor (beta chain) was captured by sequencing in a study of shared clonotypes between healthy human individuals. This CDR3 spans 13 amino acids. The V gene's germline CDR1 is MGHDK and CDR2 SYGVNS. Trimming shortened V by 8 bases and J by 5 bases, and 13 bases separated the two germline ends. Terminally differentiated effector memory CD45RA+ cells were left out of the naive CD8 fraction, which was CD45RO-negative and positively selected for CCR7. Per the original methods: Quality scores were absent from the junction-only immunoSEQ sequences, so filtering differed. Sequencing was performed with immunoSEQ multiplex PCR; in TCRdb, only in-frame clones are kept and a portion is missing. V and J calls plus clone size are reproduced from that table; the DNA served to infer D and trimming. The sample includes hundreds of thousands of clones, 90% to 95% of them seen just once.

The origin of this receptor is a woman between 25 and 40 years old in good health. The specimen sequenced was naive CD8+ T cells sorted from blood. The chain couples TRBV25-1 to TRBJ2-1; weak D call: TRBD2 (5 bases). CDR3 nucleotides: TGTGCCAGCGGTTGGACTGGGAACAATGAGCAGTTCTTC. Translation gives CASGWTGNNEQFF.